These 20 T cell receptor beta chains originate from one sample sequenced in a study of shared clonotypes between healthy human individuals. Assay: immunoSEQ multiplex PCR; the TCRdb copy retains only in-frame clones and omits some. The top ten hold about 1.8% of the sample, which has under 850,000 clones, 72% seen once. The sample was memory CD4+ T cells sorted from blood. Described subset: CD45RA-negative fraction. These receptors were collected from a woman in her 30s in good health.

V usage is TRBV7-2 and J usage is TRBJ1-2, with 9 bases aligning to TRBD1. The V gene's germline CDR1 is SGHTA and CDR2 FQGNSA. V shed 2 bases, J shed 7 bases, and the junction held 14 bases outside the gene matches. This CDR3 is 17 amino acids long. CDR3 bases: TGTGCCAGCAGCTTATTATCGGGGGTTAGGGACAGGGCTGGCTACACCTTC. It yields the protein CASSLLSGVRDRAGYTF.

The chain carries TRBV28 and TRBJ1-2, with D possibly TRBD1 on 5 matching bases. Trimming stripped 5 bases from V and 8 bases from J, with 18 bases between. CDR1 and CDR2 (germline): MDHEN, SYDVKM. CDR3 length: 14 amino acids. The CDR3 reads CASSPMWGRNGYTF. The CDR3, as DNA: TGTGCCAGCAGTCCAATGTGGGGGAGAAACGGCTACACCTTC.

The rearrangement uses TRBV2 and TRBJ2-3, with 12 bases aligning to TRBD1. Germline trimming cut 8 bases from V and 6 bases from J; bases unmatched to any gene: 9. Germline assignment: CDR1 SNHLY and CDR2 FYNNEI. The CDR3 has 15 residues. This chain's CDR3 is CASGGQGASVDTQYF. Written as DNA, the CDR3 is TGTGCCAGCGGGGGACAGGGGGCAAGTGTGGATACGCAGTATTTT. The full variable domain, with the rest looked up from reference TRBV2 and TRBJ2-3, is EPEVTQTPSHQVTQMGQEVILRCVPISNHLYFYWYRQILGQKVEFLVSFYNNEISEKSEIFDDQFSVERPDGSNFTLKIRSTKLEDSAMYFCASGGQGASVDTQYFGPGTRLTVL.

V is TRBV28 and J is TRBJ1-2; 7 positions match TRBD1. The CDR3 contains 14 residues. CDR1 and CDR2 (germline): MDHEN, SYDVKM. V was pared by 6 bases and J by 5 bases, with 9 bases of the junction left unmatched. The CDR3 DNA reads TGTGCCAGCAGGCGACCGGGACAGAGTTATGGCTACACCTTC. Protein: CASRRPGQSYGYTF.

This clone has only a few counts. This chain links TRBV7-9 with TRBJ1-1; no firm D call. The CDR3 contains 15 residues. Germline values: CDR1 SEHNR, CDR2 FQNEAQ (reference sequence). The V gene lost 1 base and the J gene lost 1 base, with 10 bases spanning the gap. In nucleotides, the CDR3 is TGTGCCAGCAGCTTAGGGTCCCACCGGAACACTGAAGCTTTCTTT. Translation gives CASSLGSHRNTEAFF.

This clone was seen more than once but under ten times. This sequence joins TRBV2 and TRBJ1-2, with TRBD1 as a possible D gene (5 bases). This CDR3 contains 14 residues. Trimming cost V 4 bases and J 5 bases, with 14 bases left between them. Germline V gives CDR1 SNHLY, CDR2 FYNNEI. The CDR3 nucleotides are TGTGCCAGCAGTGGTTCAGGGCGGGGGTATGGCTACACCTTC. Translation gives CASSGSGRGYGYTF.

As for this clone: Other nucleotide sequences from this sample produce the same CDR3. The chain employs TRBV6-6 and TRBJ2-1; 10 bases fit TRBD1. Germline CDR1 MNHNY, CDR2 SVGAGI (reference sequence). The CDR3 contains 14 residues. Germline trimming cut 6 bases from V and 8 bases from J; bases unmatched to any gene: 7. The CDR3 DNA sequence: TGTGCCAGCAGCCCCGGGACAGGGGTGGATGAGCAGTTCTTC. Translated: CASSPGTGVDEQFF.

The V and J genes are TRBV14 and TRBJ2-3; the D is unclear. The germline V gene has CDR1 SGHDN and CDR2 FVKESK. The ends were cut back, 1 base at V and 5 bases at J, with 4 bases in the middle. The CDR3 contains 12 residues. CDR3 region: CASSQGGDTQYF. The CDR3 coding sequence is TGTGCCAGCAGCCAAGGAGGAGATACGCAGTATTTT.

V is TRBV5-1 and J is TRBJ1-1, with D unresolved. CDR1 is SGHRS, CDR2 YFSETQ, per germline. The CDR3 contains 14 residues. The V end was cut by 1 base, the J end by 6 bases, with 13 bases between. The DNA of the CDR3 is TGCGCCAGCAGCTTGACCCAGAGCACTTCTGAAGCTTTCTTT. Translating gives CASSLTQSTSEAFF. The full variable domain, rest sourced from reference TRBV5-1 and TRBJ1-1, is KAGVTQTPRYLIKTRGQQVTLSCSPISGHRSVSWYQQTPGQGLQFLFEYFSETQRNKGNFPGRFSGRQFSNSRSEMNVSTLELGDSALYLCASSLTQSTSEAFFGQGTRLTVV.

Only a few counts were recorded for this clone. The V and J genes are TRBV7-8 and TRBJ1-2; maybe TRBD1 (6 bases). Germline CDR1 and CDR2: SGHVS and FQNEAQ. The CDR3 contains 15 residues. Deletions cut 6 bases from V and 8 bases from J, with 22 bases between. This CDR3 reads CASRKGDPGKRGYTF. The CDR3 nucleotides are TGTGCCAGCAGGAAGGGGGACCCCGGGAAGAGGGGCTACACCTTC.

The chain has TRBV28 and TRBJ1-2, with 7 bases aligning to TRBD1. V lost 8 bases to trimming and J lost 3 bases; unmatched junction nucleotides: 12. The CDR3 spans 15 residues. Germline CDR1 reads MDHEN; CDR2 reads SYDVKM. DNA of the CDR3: TGTGCCAGCGCCTACCGAGGGGGCGCCTACTATGGCTACACCTTC. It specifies CASAYRGGAYYGYTF.

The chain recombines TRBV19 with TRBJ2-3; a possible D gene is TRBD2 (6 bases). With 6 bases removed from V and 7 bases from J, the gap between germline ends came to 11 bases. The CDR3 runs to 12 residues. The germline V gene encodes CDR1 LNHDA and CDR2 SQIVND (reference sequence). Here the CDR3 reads CASRKEGYTQYF. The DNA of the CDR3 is TGTGCCAGTAGAAAGGAGGGGTATACGCAGTATTTT.

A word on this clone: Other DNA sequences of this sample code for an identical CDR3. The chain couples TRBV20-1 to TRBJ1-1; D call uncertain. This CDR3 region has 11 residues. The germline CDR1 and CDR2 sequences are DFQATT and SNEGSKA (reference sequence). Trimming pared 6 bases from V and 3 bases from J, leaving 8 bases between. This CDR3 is CSAAPYTEAFF. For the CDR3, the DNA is TGCAGTGCCGCGCCTTACACTGAAGCTTTCTTT.

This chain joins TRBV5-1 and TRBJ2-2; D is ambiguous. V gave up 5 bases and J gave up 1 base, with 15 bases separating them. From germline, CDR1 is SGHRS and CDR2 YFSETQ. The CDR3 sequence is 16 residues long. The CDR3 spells CASRPGAALNTGELFF. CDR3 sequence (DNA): TGCGCCAGCAGGCCAGGAGCAGCCCTGAACACCGGGGAGCTGTTTTTT.

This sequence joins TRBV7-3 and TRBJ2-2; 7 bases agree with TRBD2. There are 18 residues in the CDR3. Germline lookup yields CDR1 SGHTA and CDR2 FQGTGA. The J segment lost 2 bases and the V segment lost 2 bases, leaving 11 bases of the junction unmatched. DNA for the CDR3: TGTGCCAGCAGCTTAGCGGGGGACCGCGGGCTTAACACCGGGGAGCTGTTTTTT. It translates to CASSLAGDRGLNTGELFF.

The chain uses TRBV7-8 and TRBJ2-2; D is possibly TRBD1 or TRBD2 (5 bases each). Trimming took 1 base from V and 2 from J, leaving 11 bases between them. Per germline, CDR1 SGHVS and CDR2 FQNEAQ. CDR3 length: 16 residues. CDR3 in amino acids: CASSLEGRGNTGELFF. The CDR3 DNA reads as TGTGCCAGCAGCTTAGAGGGACGGGGCAACACCGGGGAGCTGTTTTTT.

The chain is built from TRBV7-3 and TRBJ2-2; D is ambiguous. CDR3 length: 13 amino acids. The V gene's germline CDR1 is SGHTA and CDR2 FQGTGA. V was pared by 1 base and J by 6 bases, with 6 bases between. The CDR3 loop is CASSLIFAGELFF. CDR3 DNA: TGTGCCAGCAGCTTAATATTCGCCGGGGAGCTGTTTTTT.

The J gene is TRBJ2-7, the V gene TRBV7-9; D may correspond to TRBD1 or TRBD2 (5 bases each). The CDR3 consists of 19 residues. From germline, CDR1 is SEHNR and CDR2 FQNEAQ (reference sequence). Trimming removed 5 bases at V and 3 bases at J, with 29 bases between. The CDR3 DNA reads TGTGCCAGCAGCCACGTTGCAATCGGGACGGTCAGTCCCCTCTACGAGCAGTACTTC. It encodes CASSHVAIGTVSPLYEQYF.

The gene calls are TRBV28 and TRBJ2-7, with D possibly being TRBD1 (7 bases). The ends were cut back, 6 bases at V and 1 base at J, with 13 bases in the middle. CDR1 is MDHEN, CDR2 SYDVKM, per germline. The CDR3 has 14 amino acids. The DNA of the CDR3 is TGTGCCAGCAGGCGGGACAGTCCTTCCTACGAGCAGTACTTC. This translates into CASRRDSPSYEQYF.

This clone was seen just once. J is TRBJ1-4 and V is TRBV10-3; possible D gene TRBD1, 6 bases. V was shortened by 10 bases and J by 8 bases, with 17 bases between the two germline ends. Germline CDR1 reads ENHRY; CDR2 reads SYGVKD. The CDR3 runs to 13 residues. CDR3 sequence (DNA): TGTGCCACACGGGACACTGGGGGGGAAAAACTGTTTTTT. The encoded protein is CATRDTGGEKLFF.